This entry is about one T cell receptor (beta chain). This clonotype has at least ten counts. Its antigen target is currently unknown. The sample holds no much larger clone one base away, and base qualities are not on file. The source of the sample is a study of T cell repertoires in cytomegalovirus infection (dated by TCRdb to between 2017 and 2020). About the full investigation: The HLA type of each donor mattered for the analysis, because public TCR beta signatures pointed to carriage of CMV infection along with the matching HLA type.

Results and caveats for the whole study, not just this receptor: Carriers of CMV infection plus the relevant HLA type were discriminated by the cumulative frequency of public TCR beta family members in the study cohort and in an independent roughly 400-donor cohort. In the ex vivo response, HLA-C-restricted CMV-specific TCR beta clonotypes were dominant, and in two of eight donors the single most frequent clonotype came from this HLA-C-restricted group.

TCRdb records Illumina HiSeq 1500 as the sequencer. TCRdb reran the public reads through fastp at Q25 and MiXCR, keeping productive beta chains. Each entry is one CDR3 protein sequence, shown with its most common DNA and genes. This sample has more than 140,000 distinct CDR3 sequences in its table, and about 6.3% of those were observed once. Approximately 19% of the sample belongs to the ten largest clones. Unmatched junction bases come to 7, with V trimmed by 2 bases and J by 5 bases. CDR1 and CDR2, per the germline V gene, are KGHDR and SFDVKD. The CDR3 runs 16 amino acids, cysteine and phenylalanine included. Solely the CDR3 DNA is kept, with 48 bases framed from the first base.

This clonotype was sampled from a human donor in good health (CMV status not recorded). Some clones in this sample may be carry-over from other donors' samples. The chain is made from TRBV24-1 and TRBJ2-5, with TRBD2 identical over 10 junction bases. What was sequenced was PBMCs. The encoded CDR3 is CATSDSVAGGRETQYF. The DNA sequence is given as TGTGCCACCAGTGATTCCGTAGCGGGGGGACGGGAGACCCAGTACTTC.